This T cell receptor (beta chain) is from a study of PD-1 blockade in classical Hodgkin lymphoma. Study-level results: Compared with healthy donors, newly diagnosed patients reportedly showed lower baseline TCR diversity. Complete responders had baseline diversity similar to newly diagnosed patients. What drove the repertoire differences, possibly disease activity or prior therapy, has not been defined.

Regarding this clone: What it binds is unknown.

The time point here: cycle 4 day 1 (C4D1), after 6 weeks of nivolumab. Relapse was seen in all patients after autologous stem cell transplantation, and brentuximab vedotin exposure was variable. Only in-frame clones appear in the TCRdb table, and some are missing; sequencing was by immunoSEQ multiplex PCR. The table records 45,000 to 60,000 clones, 60% to 80% of them present only once. J was trimmed by 4 bases and V by 3 bases; bases with no gene match: 9. Germline CDR1 and CDR2: SGDLS and YYNGEE. The CDR3 covers 15 residues. The receptor comes from a human donor with classical Hodgkin lymphoma. The sample here was peripheral blood mononuclear cells (PBMCs), taken before the fourth cycle of nivolumab. V gene TRBV9 combines with J gene TRBJ1-2; 7 bases agree with TRBD1. DNA of the CDR3: TGTGCCAGCAGCGCAGGGGGGGCGGTCGGCTATGGCTACACCTTC. This encodes CASSAGGAVGYGYTF.